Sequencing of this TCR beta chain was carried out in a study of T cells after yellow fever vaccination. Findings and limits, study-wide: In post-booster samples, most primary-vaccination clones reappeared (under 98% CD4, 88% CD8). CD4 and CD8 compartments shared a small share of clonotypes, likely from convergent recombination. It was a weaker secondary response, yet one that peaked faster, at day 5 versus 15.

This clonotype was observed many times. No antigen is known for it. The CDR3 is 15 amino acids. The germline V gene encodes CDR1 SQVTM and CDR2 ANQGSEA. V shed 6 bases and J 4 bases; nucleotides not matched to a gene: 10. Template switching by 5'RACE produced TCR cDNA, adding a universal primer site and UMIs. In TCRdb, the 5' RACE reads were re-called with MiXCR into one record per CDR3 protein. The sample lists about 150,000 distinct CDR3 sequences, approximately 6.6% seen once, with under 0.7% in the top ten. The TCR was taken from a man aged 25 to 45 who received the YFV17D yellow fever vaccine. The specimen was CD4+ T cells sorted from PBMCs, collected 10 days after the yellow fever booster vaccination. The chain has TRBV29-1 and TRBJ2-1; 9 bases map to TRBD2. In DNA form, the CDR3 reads TGCAGCGTGCCTCCCGGGACTAGCAGTTACAATGAGCAGTTCTTC. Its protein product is CSVPPGTSSYNEQFF.